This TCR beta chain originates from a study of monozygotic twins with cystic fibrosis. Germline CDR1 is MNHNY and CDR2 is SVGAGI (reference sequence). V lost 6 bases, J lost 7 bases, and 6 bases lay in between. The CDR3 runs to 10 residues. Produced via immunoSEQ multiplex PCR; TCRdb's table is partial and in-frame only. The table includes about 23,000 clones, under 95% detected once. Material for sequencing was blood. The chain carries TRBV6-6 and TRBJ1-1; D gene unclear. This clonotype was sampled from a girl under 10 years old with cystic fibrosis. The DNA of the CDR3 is TGTGCCAGCAGCCAAATTGAAGCTTTCTTT. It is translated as CASSQIEAFF.